This T cell receptor (beta chain) was profiled in a study of blood T cell repertoires in COVID-19. In the source study's methods: Reference gene primer amplification gave estimated nucleated cell counts. Assay used: immunoSEQ multiplex PCR; TCRdb lists only in-frame clones, some missing. V, J and clone size reflect that table, while D and trimming were determined from the DNA. The table lists about 29,000 clones, 84% of them singletons. This CDR3 region has 14 residues. The trim removed 4 bases at V and 3 bases at J, leaving 4 bases unmatched. Germline V lookup: CDR1 SNHLY, CDR2 FYNNEI. This clone was observed once.

Sequenced sample: peripheral blood. This chain joins TRBV2 and TRBJ1-1; 8 bases match TRBD1. The TCR comes from an elderly man with active COVID-19. The CDR3 DNA reads TGTGCCAGCAGTGCCGGACAGGGAGACACTGAAGCTTTCTTT. Encoded protein: CASSAGQGDTEAFF.